A selection of T cell receptor beta chains follows, all from one sample in a study of control samples from healthy donors and cancer patients. Sequencing used immunoSEQ multiplex PCR; TCRdb keeps in-frame clones, though not all of them. The sample consists of fewer than 200,000 clones, around nine tenths of them appearing once. Input material: blood. The receptors shown here come from a woman aged 25 to 39 in good health. Both conserved end residues are part of each CDR3. D genes are given only for firm matches. Size values are once, few and many counts, or a class for expanded clones, and some rows have none.

abundance: NA
v_gene: TRBV6-6
d_gene: NA
j_gene: TRBJ1-5
CDR3nt: TGTGCCAGCAGCCGAATCGATGGCCAGCCCCAGCATTTT
CDR3aa: CASSRIDGQPQHF

abundance: once
v_gene: TRBV7-2
d_gene: NA
j_gene: TRBJ1-6
CDR3nt: TGTGCCAGCAGCCCCTACAATTCACCCCTCCACTTT
CDR3aa: CASSPYNSPLHF

abundance: NA
v_gene: TRBV5-6
d_gene: NA
j_gene: TRBJ1-2
CDR3nt: TGTGCCAGCAGGTGGGGGACGGAGTATGGCTACACCTTC
CDR3aa: CASRWGTEYGYTF

abundance: NA
v_gene: TRBV6-5
d_gene: NA
j_gene: TRBJ1-4
CDR3nt: TGTGCCATGGACAATACTAATGAAAAACTGTTTTTT
CDR3aa: CAMDNTNEKLFF

abundance: NA
v_gene: TRBV5-1
d_gene: NA
j_gene: TRBJ2-3
CDR3nt: TGCGCCAGCAGCTTGGAAGCGGCGCGGCGCACAGATACGCAGTATTTT
CDR3aa: CASSLEAARRTDTQYF

abundance: NA
v_gene: TRBV21-1
d_gene: NA
j_gene: TRBJ2-5
CDR3nt: TGTGCCACCGGCGGCACCAGAAGACTCCAAGAGACCCAGTACTTC
CDR3aa: CATGGTRRLQETQYF

abundance: NA
v_gene: TRBV29-1
d_gene: NA
j_gene: TRBJ1-3
CDR3nt: TGCAGCGTTGGGTCGGACACCATATATTTT
CDR3aa: CSVGSDTIYF

abundance: few
v_gene: TRBV2
d_gene: TRBD1
j_gene: TRBJ1-6
CDR3nt: TGTGCCAGCAGCGCGGGGGACAGGGGTAATTCACCCCTCCACTTT
CDR3aa: CASSAGDRGNSPLHF

abundance: NA
v_gene: TRBV7-9
d_gene: NA
j_gene: TRBJ2-2
CDR3nt: TGTGCCAGCAGCTTATCGGCAACACAGACCACCGGGGAGCTGTTTTTT
CDR3aa: CASSLSATQTTGELFF

abundance: NA
v_gene: TRBV3-1/TRBV3-2
d_gene: NA
j_gene: TRBJ1-2
CDR3nt: TGTGCCAGCAGCCAAGTACAGGCAATTGCCTCGGGCTACACCTTC
CDR3aa: CASSQVQAIASGYTF

abundance: NA
v_gene: TRBV18
d_gene: NA
j_gene: TRBJ2-5
CDR3nt: TGTGCCAGCTCACCCCGGGGACAAGAGACCCAGTACTTC
CDR3aa: CASSPRGQETQYF

abundance: NA
v_gene: TRBV9
d_gene: NA
j_gene: TRBJ2-5
CDR3nt: TGTGCCAGCAGCCGCGGGACTGTCCAAGAGACCCAGTACTTC
CDR3aa: CASSRGTVQETQYF

abundance: once
v_gene: TRBV9
d_gene: NA
j_gene: TRBJ1-3
CDR3nt: TGTGCCAGCAGCGTAGCAGCAGGAGGGATCTCTGGAAACACCATATATTTT
CDR3aa: CASSVAAGGISGNTIYF

abundance: NA
v_gene: TRBV25-1
d_gene: TRBD2
j_gene: TRBJ2-5
CDR3nt: TGTGCCAGCAGTGGGCGGGGGGAGACCCAGTACTTC
CDR3aa: CASSGRGETQYF

abundance: NA
v_gene: TRBV30
d_gene: NA
j_gene: TRBJ1-2
CDR3nt: TGTGCCTGGAGTAAGGCAGACGGGAATGGCTACACCTTC
CDR3aa: CAWSKADGNGYTF

abundance: NA
v_gene: TRBV11-2
d_gene: TRBD2
j_gene: TRBJ2-5
CDR3nt: TGTGCCAGCAGGTCCCGCGGGCTAGCGGGAGCCTATCAAGAGACCCAGTACTTC
CDR3aa: CASRSRGLAGAYQETQYF

abundance: NA
v_gene: TRBV7-6
d_gene: NA
j_gene: TRBJ2-7
CDR3nt: TGTGCCAGCAGCTTAGCTCTGGGGGCAAGGGAGCAGTACTTC
CDR3aa: CASSLALGAREQYF

abundance: NA
v_gene: TRBV5-1
d_gene: NA
j_gene: TRBJ1-1
CDR3nt: TGCGCCAGCAGCTTGGAGGGGCGGGGGACTGAAGCTTTCTTT
CDR3aa: CASSLEGRGTEAFF

abundance: NA
v_gene: TRBV3-1/TRBV3-2
d_gene: NA
j_gene: TRBJ1-1
CDR3nt: TGTGCCAGCAGCCAAGGTATCACTGAAGCTTTCTTT
CDR3aa: CASSQGITEAFF

abundance: NA
v_gene: TRBV6-2/TRBV6-3
d_gene: NA
j_gene: TRBJ1-2
CDR3nt: TGTGCCAGCAGTCACAACTATGGCTACACCTTC
CDR3aa: CASSHNYGYTF

abundance: NA
v_gene: TRBV7-2
d_gene: NA
j_gene: TRBJ1-1
CDR3nt: TGTGCCAGCAGCCCGTTTCGGGGGAACACTGAAGCTTTCTTT
CDR3aa: CASSPFRGNTEAFF

abundance: NA
v_gene: TRBV19
d_gene: TRBD2
j_gene: TRBJ2-3
CDR3nt: TGTGCCAGTAGTTCCGGGACTAGCGGCACAGATACGCAGTATTTT
CDR3aa: CASSSGTSGTDTQYF

abundance: few
v_gene: TRBV19
d_gene: NA
j_gene: TRBJ1-5
CDR3nt: TGTGCCAGTAGTAAGGGAAATCAGCCCCAGCATTTT
CDR3aa: CASSKGNQPQHF

abundance: NA
v_gene: TRBV4-1
d_gene: NA
j_gene: TRBJ2-2
CDR3nt: TGCGCCAGCAGCCCTAGTGGCCGGCGAGGAACAAACACCGGGGAGCTGTTTTTT
CDR3aa: CASSPSGRRGTNTGELFF

abundance: NA
v_gene: TRBV6-5
d_gene: NA
j_gene: TRBJ1-1
CDR3nt: TGTGCCAGCAGGGTGTCTTTGAACACTGAAGCTTTCTTT
CDR3aa: CASRVSLNTEAFF

abundance: NA
v_gene: TRBV3-1/TRBV3-2
d_gene: TRBD2
j_gene: TRBJ2-3
CDR3nt: TGTGCCAGCTCATTAGCGGGAGCCCCCACAGATACGCAGTATTTT
CDR3aa: CASSLAGAPTDTQYF

abundance: NA
v_gene: TRBV19
d_gene: NA
j_gene: TRBJ2-1
CDR3nt: TGTGCCAGTAGTCTCGGAAGCTCCTACAATGAGCAGTTCTTC
CDR3aa: CASSLGSSYNEQFF

abundance: NA
v_gene: TRBV24-1
d_gene: NA
j_gene: TRBJ2-5
CDR3nt: TGTGCCACCAGTGATTTCGTTCGGGAGACCCAGTACTTC
CDR3aa: CATSDFVRETQYF

abundance: NA
v_gene: TRBV7-9
d_gene: NA
j_gene: TRBJ2-3
CDR3nt: TGTGCCAGCAGCACCCCGGACCCCGGTGAGACAGATACGCAGTATTTT
CDR3aa: CASSTPDPGETDTQYF

abundance: NA
v_gene: TRBV6-5
d_gene: NA
j_gene: TRBJ2-2
CDR3nt: TGTGCCAGCAGTTACTCGCCTAGTGGGAACACCGGGGAGCTGTTTTTT
CDR3aa: CASSYSPSGNTGELFF

abundance: once
v_gene: TRBV6-5
d_gene: NA
j_gene: TRBJ2-1
CDR3nt: TGTGCCAGCAGTTACTCCCCCCTACAGGGAGTTGAGCAGTTCTTC
CDR3aa: CASSYSPLQGVEQFF

abundance: once
v_gene: TRBV5-1
d_gene: NA
j_gene: TRBJ2-1
CDR3nt: TGCGCCAGCAGCCCACGCTCCTACAATGAGCAGTTCTTC
CDR3aa: CASSPRSYNEQFF

abundance: NA
v_gene: TRBV11-2
d_gene: TRBD1
j_gene: TRBJ1-5
CDR3nt: TGTGCCAGCAGCTCGGGACAGGGGAATCAGCCCCAGCATTTT
CDR3aa: CASSSGQGNQPQHF

abundance: NA
v_gene: TRBV6-6
d_gene: TRBD1
j_gene: TRBJ1-5
CDR3nt: TGTGCCAGCACCACATTACAGGGGCATAGCAATCAGCCCCAGCATTTT
CDR3aa: CASTTLQGHSNQPQHF

abundance: NA
v_gene: TRBV5-4
d_gene: NA
j_gene: TRBJ2-3
CDR3nt: TGTGCCAGCAGCTTTCAGAGTTGGGCAGATACGCAGTATTTT
CDR3aa: CASSFQSWADTQYF

abundance: NA
v_gene: TRBV18
d_gene: NA
j_gene: TRBJ2-1
CDR3nt: TGTGCCAGCTCACCAGACAGGATAGAGCAGTTCTTC
CDR3aa: CASSPDRIEQFF

abundance: NA
v_gene: TRBV6-5
d_gene: NA
j_gene: TRBJ1-6
CDR3nt: TGTGCTAGCGCTCAAGAAGGGTGGGATTCACCCCTCCACTTT
CDR3aa: CASAQEGWDSPLHF

abundance: NA
v_gene: TRBV27
d_gene: TRBD2
j_gene: TRBJ2-1
CDR3nt: TGTGCCAGCAGTTCCACTAGCGTCTCGTACAATGAGCAGTTCTTC
CDR3aa: CASSSTSVSYNEQFF

abundance: NA
v_gene: TRBV2
d_gene: NA
j_gene: TRBJ2-5
CDR3nt: TGTGCCAGCAGCCCGGAGTGGGGCGGGTGGGAGACCCAGTACTTC
CDR3aa: CASSPEWGGWETQYF

abundance: NA
v_gene: TRBV2
d_gene: NA
j_gene: TRBJ1-2
CDR3nt: TGTGCCAGCAGTGGGGGCCCCGGGGGGGCCCTCTATGGCTACACCTTC
CDR3aa: CASSGGPGGALYGYTF

abundance: NA
v_gene: TRBV6-6
d_gene: NA
j_gene: TRBJ1-1
CDR3nt: TGTGCCAGCAAGCCGTACACCTTGAACACTGAAGCTTTCTTT
CDR3aa: CASKPYTLNTEAFF

abundance: NA
v_gene: TRBV6-5
d_gene: NA
j_gene: TRBJ2-4
CDR3nt: TGTGCCAGCACGGACGGGGCCAAAAACATTCAGTACTTC
CDR3aa: CASTDGAKNIQYF

abundance: NA
v_gene: TRBV6-5
d_gene: TRBD1
j_gene: TRBJ2-1
CDR3nt: TGTGCCAGCAGTTACATGGACAGGGGGCAGGAGCAGTTCTTC
CDR3aa: CASSYMDRGQEQFF

abundance: few
v_gene: TRBV6-5
d_gene: NA
j_gene: TRBJ2-7
CDR3nt: TGTGCCAGCAGCCGGGATTATCTGAGGACCTACGAGCAGTACTTC
CDR3aa: CASSRDYLRTYEQYF

abundance: NA
v_gene: TRBV5-1
d_gene: TRBD1
j_gene: TRBJ2-3
CDR3nt: TGCGCCAGCAGCTTGCCCCAGGGGGTCACAGATACGCAGTATTTT
CDR3aa: CASSLPQGVTDTQYF

abundance: NA
v_gene: TRBV9
d_gene: NA
j_gene: TRBJ1-3
CDR3nt: TGTGCCAGCAGCGCGGGGGGCCTCACAACTGGAAACACCATATATTTT
CDR3aa: CASSAGGLTTGNTIYF

abundance: NA
v_gene: TRBV20-1
d_gene: NA
j_gene: TRBJ2-7
CDR3nt: TGCAGCTGGGGTCGCACCTACGAGCAGTACTTC
CDR3aa: CSWGRTYEQYF

abundance: NA
v_gene: TRBV18
d_gene: TRBD1
j_gene: TRBJ2-7
CDR3nt: TGTGCCAGCTCCCGGACAGGGGTGGGCTACGAGCAGTACTTC
CDR3aa: CASSRTGVGYEQYF

abundance: NA
v_gene: TRBV11-2
d_gene: NA
j_gene: TRBJ1-1
CDR3nt: TGTGCCAGCAGCTTAGTGGTGGGGAACACTGAAGCTTTCTTT
CDR3aa: CASSLVVGNTEAFF

abundance: once
v_gene: TRBV14
d_gene: TRBD2
j_gene: TRBJ2-1
CDR3nt: TGTGCCAGCAGCCCCGCTAGCGGAGTTGAGAATGAGCAGTTCTTC
CDR3aa: CASSPASGVENEQFF

abundance: NA
v_gene: TRBV5-1
d_gene: TRBD1
j_gene: TRBJ1-3
CDR3nt: TGCGCCAGCAGCTTAGAACCGGGACAGGGTGCAAACACCATATATTTT
CDR3aa: CASSLEPGQGANTIYF

abundance: NA
v_gene: TRBV5-4
d_gene: NA
j_gene: TRBJ2-1
CDR3nt: TGTGCCAGCAGCCCGGGACTCTCCAATGAGCAGTTCTTC
CDR3aa: CASSPGLSNEQFF

abundance: NA
v_gene: TRBV5-6
d_gene: TRBD1
j_gene: TRBJ1-2
CDR3nt: TGTGCCAGCAGCTCCCCCGGGACAGACTATGGCTACACCTTC
CDR3aa: CASSSPGTDYGYTF

abundance: NA
v_gene: TRBV6-5
d_gene: NA
j_gene: TRBJ1-6
CDR3nt: TGTGCCAGCAGTCGTGGGGGGAGTTCACCCCTCCACTTT
CDR3aa: CASSRGGSSPLHF